This T cell receptor beta chain emerged from a study of response to subunit inactivated influenza vaccine. This clonotype has at least ten counts. Antigen: not known. V was pared by 7 bases and J by 0 bases, with 16 bases between. The CDR3 has 15 residues. In germline, CDR1 is MNHNS, CDR2 SASEGT. Overall study findings and caveats: Each seasonal flu vaccination may recruit only limited new T cells, authors suggested.

One entry per CDR3 protein, called by TCRdb with MiXCR from the RT-PCR reads. The table records over 400,000 distinct CDR3 sequences, approximately 13% of them present only once. The receptor was isolated from a man over 45 who received an inactivated influenza vaccine. Sequenced here: PBMCs from blood, sampled roughly 47 days after vaccination. The V call is TRBV6-1, the J call TRBJ2-7; D gene uncertain. The CDR3 here is CASTPQTLPSYEQYF. The DNA of the CDR3 is TGTGCCAGCACCCCCCAGACACTACCCTCCTACGAGCAGTACTTC.